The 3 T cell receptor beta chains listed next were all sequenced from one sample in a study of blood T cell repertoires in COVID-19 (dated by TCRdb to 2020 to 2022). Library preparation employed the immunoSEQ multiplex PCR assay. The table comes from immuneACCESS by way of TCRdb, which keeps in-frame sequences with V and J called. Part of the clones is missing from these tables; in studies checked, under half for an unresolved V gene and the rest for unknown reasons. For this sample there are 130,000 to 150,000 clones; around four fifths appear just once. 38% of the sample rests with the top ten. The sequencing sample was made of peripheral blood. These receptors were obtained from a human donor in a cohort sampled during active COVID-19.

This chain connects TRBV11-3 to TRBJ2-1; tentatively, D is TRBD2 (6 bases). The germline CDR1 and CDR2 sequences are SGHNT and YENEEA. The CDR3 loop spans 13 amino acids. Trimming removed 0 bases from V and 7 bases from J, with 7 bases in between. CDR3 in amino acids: CASSLEAGNEQFF. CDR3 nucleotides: TGTGCCAGCAGCTTAGAGGCGGGAAATGAGCAGTTCTTC.

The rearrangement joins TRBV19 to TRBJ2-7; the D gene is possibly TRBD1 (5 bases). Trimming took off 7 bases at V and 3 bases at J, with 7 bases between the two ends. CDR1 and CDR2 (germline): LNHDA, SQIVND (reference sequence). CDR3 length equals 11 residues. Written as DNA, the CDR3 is TGTGCCAGTACTGACAGCTACGAGCAGTACTTC. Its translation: CASTDSYEQYF. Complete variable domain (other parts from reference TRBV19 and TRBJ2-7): DGGITQSPKYLFRKEGQNVTLSCEQNLNHDAMYWYRQDPGQGLRLIYYSQIVNDFQKGDIAEGYSVSREKKESFPLTVTSAQKNPTAFYLCASTDSYEQYFGPGTRLTVT.

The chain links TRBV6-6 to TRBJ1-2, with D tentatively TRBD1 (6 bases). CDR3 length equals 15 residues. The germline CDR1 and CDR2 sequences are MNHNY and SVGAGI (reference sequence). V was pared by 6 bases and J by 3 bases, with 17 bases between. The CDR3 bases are TGTGCCAGCAGGACAACAGGGATTGAACACTATGGCTACACCTTC. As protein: CASRTTGIEHYGYTF.